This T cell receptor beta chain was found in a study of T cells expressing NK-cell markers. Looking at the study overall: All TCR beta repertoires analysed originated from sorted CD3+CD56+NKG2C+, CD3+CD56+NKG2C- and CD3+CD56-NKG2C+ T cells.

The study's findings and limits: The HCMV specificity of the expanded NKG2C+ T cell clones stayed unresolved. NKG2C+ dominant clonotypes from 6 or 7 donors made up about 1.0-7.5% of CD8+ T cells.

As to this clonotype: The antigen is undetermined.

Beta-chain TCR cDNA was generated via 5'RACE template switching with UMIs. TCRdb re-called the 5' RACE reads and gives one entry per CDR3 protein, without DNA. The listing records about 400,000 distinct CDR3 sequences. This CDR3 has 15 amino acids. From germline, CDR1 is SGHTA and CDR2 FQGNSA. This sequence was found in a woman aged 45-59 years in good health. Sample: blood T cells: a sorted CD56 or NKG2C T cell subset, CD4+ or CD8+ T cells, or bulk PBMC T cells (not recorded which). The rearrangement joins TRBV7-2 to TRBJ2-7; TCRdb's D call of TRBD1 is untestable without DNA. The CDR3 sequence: CASSLVPGANYEQYF.